This T cell receptor beta chain is from a study of T cell changes during pregnancy in multiple sclerosis. TCRdb's copy holds only in-frame clones and misses some; the assay was immunoSEQ multiplex PCR. The sample has around 41,000 clones, more than 75% seen once; the top ten hold approximately 1.4%. CDR1 SQVTM and CDR2 ANQGSEA come from the germline V gene. V lost 2 bases and J lost 8; bases outside the gene matches: 3. The length of the CDR3 is 13 residues. The receptor comes from a female donor with multiple sclerosis, enrolled in a pregnancy study. The sample comprised PBMCs (not recorded whether the cells were cultured). This rearrangement joins TRBV29-1 to TRBJ2-1; the match to TRBD2 covers 10 bases. Here the CDR3 reads CSVELAGVHEQFF. The DNA of the CDR3 is TGCAGCGTTGAACTAGCGGGAGTCCATGAGCAGTTCTTC.